These 23 T cell receptor beta chains share one sample of origin, sequenced in a study of OX40 agonist ivuxolimab in advanced cancers. This table comes from immunoSEQ multiplex PCR, and its TCRdb copy is limited to in-frame clones, with some not included. Of tens of thousands of clones listed, roughly 90% were seen once; the top ten hold approximately 1.5%. Specimen: CD4+ or CD8+ T cells sorted from blood, collected in a trial of the OX40 agonist ivuxolimab. The receptors were sampled from an adult with an advanced solid tumor such as melanoma, head and neck, liver or kidney cancer.

V and J are TRBV19 and TRBJ1-1; the match to TRBD1 covers 10 bases. J gave up 5 bases and V 5 bases, and 8 bases lay outside the gene matches. The V gene's germline CDR1 is LNHDA and CDR2 SQIVND (reference sequence). The CDR3 covers 15 residues. CDR3 residues: CASSRGDRGRTEAFF. The CDR3 nucleotides read TGTGCCAGTAGTCGAGGTGACAGGGGGCGAACTGAAGCTTTCTTT.

V gene TRBV5-1 combines with J gene TRBJ1-1; TRBD1 might be the D (6 bases). V was trimmed by 4 bases and J by 6 bases, leaving 22 bases between them. In germline, CDR1 is SGHRS, CDR2 YFSETQ. CDR3 length: 16 residues. CDR3 in amino acids: CASSPNPGTPSAEAFF. In DNA form, the CDR3 reads TGCGCCAGCAGCCCGAATCCCGGGACACCTTCGGCTGAAGCTTTCTTT.

V is TRBV7-9 and J is TRBJ2-7, with 8 bases identical to TRBD2. With 2 bases clipped from V and 3 bases from J, the junction kept 3 bases outside the gene matches. The CDR3 is made up of 14 amino acids. CDR1 is SEHNR, CDR2 FQNEAQ, per germline (reference sequence). The CDR3 here is CASSLSSGSYEQYF. In DNA, the CDR3 is TGTGCCAGCAGCTTATCCAGCGGGAGCTACGAGCAGTACTTC. Full variable domain (outside the CDR3, taken from reference TRBV7-9 and TRBJ2-7): DTGVSQNPRHKITKRGQNVTFRCDPISEHNRLYWYRQTLGQGPEFLTYFQNEAQLEKSRLLSDRFSAERPKGSFSTLEIQRTEQGDSAMYLCASSLSSGSYEQYFGPGTRLTVT.

This clone appeared once. The chain combines TRBV7-9 with TRBJ2-1; D not certain. Germline V CDR1 and CDR2: SEHNR, FQNEAQ (reference sequence). This CDR3 spans 14 amino acids. Trimming left V 8 bases short and J 0 bases short, with 11 bases between. In DNA form, the CDR3 reads TGTGCCAGCGGATTCGGCGGCTCCTACAATGAGCAGTTCTTC. It translates to CASGFGGSYNEQFF.

The V gene is TRBV7-9, the J gene TRBJ2-1; 9 bases agree with TRBD2. Germline loops: CDR1 SEHNR, CDR2 FQNEAQ (reference sequence). The CDR3 is 16 amino acids. With V trimmed by 5 bases and J by 4 bases, 9 bases remained unmatched. The CDR3 DNA sequence: TGTGCCAGCAGCCGCTGGGCGGGGGGGATTTACAATGAGCAGTTCTTC. It yields the protein CASSRWAGGIYNEQFF.

V is TRBV19 and J is TRBJ1-5; the D is unclear. There are 14 residues in the CDR3. In germline, CDR1 is LNHDA, CDR2 SQIVND (reference sequence). V lost 4 bases and J lost 3, with 10 bases in between. The CDR3 here is CASSNLGVNQPQHF. DNA for the CDR3: TGTGCCAGTAGTAATCTCGGAGTCAATCAGCCCCAGCATTTT.

This rearrangement joins TRBV19 to TRBJ1-4; 7 bases line up with TRBD1. Germline-derived CDR1 and CDR2 are LNHDA and SQIVND (reference sequence). The junction had 7 bases not matched to a gene; V was cut back by 4 bases and J by 2 bases. The CDR3 runs to 16 residues. The CDR3 loop is CASSRGQFATNEKLFF. In DNA, the CDR3 is TGTGCCAGTAGTAGGGGACAGTTTGCGACTAATGAAAAACTGTTTTTT.

CDR3 sequence (DNA): TGCGCCAGCAGCTTGGCACTTAACTATGGCTACACCTTC. Protein sequence: CASSLALNYGYTF. V usage is TRBV5-1 and J usage is TRBJ1-2; D gene ambiguous. This CDR3 is 13 amino acids long. Germline V lookup: CDR1 SGHRS, CDR2 YFSETQ. V was pared by 0 bases and J by 1 base, with 4 bases between.

The CDR3 DNA sequence: TGTGCCAGCAGCTTAGCGGATGGCTACACCTTC. Translation: CASSLADGYTF. The gene calls are TRBV7-9 and TRBJ1-2; D uncertain. CDR3 length equals 11 residues. The germline V and J ends were trimmed by 0 bases and 6 bases, with 2 bases remaining between them. CDR1 and CDR2 (germline): SEHNR, FQNEAQ (reference sequence).

The chain links TRBV5-6 to TRBJ1-5; possible D gene TRBD1, 5 bases. Germline V gene data show CDR1 as SGHDT and CDR2 as YYEEEE. V shed 0 bases and J shed 7 bases, with 8 bases lying between them. The CDR3 has 13 residues. Here the CDR3 DNA reads TGTGCCAGCAGCTTGGCAGGGCGGCAGCCCCAGCATTTT. Its translation is CASSLAGRQPQHF. The complete variable domain, with remaining parts taken from reference TRBV5-6 and TRBJ1-5, reads DAGVTQSPTHLIKTRGQQVTLRCSPKSGHDTVSWYQQALGQGPQFIFQYYEEEERQRGNFPDRFSGHQFPNYSSELNVNALLLGDSALYLCASSLAGRQPQHFGDGTRLSIL.

The rearrangement links TRBV6-5 to TRBJ2-6; 7 bases agree with TRBD1. The CDR3 runs 16 residues. CDR1 and CDR2 (germline): MNHEY, SVGAGI. V lost 2 bases, J lost 4 bases, and 5 bases stayed unmatched. This CDR3 reads CASSYATGSGANVLTF. CDR3 sequence (DNA): TGTGCCAGCAGTTACGCGACAGGGTCAGGGGCCAACGTCCTGACTTTC.

The chain couples TRBV4-1 to TRBJ2-2; 8 bases agree with TRBD2. CDR1 and CDR2 (germline): MGHRA, YSYEKL. CDR3 length: 15 residues. Trimming removed 3 bases from V and 6 bases from J; junction bases left unmatched: 6. The CDR3 DNA reads as TGCGCCAGCAGCCAGGACGAGACTAGCGCCGGGGAGCTGTTTTTT. Protein sequence: CASSQDETSAGELFF.

DNA for the CDR3: TGTGCCAGCAGCTTAAAGGGTGGGTGGAATGAGCAGTTCTTC. As protein: CASSLKGGWNEQFF. The rearrangement joins TRBV7-2 to TRBJ2-1; D is uncertain. The germline V gene encodes CDR1 SGHTA and CDR2 FQGNSA. V was shortened by 2 bases and J by 7 bases, with 12 bases between the two germline ends. The CDR3 consists of 14 residues.

This chain joins TRBV5-1 and TRBJ2-7; D gene unclear. V was shortened by 4 bases and J by 0 bases, with 5 bases between the two germline ends. The CDR3 spans 12 residues. Germline V lookup: CDR1 SGHRS, CDR2 YFSETQ. CDR3 nucleotides: TGCGCCAGCAGCGAAAGCTCCTACGAGCAGTACTTC. Translating it yields CASSESSYEQYF.

This clone was counted only a few times. V gene TRBV28 combines with J gene TRBJ2-7; perhaps D is TRBD1 or TRBD2 (5 bases each). Germline-derived CDR1 and CDR2 are MDHEN and SYDVKM. CDR3 length: 14 residues. V was pared by 7 bases and J by 3 bases, with 16 bases between. The CDR3 loop is CASTPAGTNYEQYF. The CDR3 coding sequence is TGTGCCAGCACTCCGGCCGGGACGAACTACGAGCAGTACTTC.

The rearrangement uses TRBV11-2 and TRBJ1-2; a weak D match, TRBD1 (6 bases). The germline V gene encodes CDR1 SGHAT and CDR2 FQNNGV. Trimming shortened V by 5 bases and J by 6 bases, and 13 bases separated the two germline ends. The CDR3 covers 13 residues. CDR3 residues: CASSPRTADGYTF. The CDR3 region has the DNA TGTGCCAGCAGCCCTCGGACAGCGGATGGCTACACCTTC.

This sequence joins TRBV7-8 and TRBJ2-7; TRBD1 is a possible D gene (6 bases). V lost 6 bases, J lost 0 bases, and 12 bases lay in between. In germline, CDR1 is SGHVS, CDR2 FQNEAQ. The CDR3 length is 14 residues. The CDR3 DNA reads as TGTGCCAGCAGATTTCGGGACACCTCCTACGAGCAGTACTTC. It translates to CASRFRDTSYEQYF.

This chain connects TRBV30 to TRBJ1-1, with a tentative D call TRBD1 (5 bases). Deletions cut 3 bases from V and 9 bases from J, with 11 bases between. CDR3 size: 11 residues. Looked up from germline, CDR1 is GTSNPN and CDR2 is SVGIG (reference sequence). CDR3 protein: CAWSPRGKAFF. The CDR3 bases are TGTGCCTGGAGCCCTCGGGGGAAAGCTTTCTTT.

The J gene is TRBJ2-3, the V gene TRBV5-1; D is unclear. Germline V gene lookup returns CDR1 SGHRS and CDR2 YFSETQ. Deletions cut 4 bases from V and 6 bases from J, with 12 bases between. This CDR3 has 13 residues. This CDR3 is CASSPGRRDTQYF. The CDR3 DNA follows: TGCGCCAGCAGCCCCGGACGCAGGGATACGCAGTATTTT.

The V gene is TRBV30, the J gene TRBJ1-5, with 7 bases lining up with TRBD1. J was trimmed by 2 bases and V by 2 bases; bases with no gene match: 6. The germline CDR1 and CDR2 sequences are GTSNPN and SVGIG (reference sequence). The CDR3 sequence is 15 residues long. CDR3 amino acids: CAWSHGDSRNQPQHF. The CDR3 DNA reads TGTGCCTGGAGTCACGGGGACAGCCGCAATCAGCCCCAGCATTTT.

Written as DNA, the CDR3 is TGTGCCAGCAGCCGACAGGGTTTCTCTGGAAACACCATATATTTT. This sequence encodes CASSRQGFSGNTIYF. This chain connects TRBV5-6 to TRBJ1-3, with 7 bases identical to TRBD1. The CDR3 has 15 residues. Looked up from germline, CDR1 is SGHDT and CDR2 is YYEEEE. The V gene end was trimmed by 4 bases and the J gene end by 0 bases; junction bases not matched to a gene: 4.

The chain uses TRBV25-1 and TRBJ2-1, with D unclear. V was pared by 6 bases and J by 7 bases, with 7 bases between. Germline lookup yields CDR1 MGHDK and CDR2 SYGVNS. CDR3 length equals 11 residues. The CDR3 coding sequence is TGTGCCAGCAGCGTGGGGAATGAGCAGTTCTTC. Translation gives CASSVGNEQFF. The complete variable domain, with remaining parts taken from reference TRBV25-1 and TRBJ2-1, reads EADIYQTPRYLVIGTGKKITLECSQTMGHDKMYWYQQDPGMELHLIHYSYGVNSTEKGDLSSESTVSRIRTEHFPLTLESARPSHTSQYLCASSVGNEQFFGPGTRLTVL.

This clone has a handful of counts. This chain uses TRBV27 with TRBJ1-1, with 8 nucleotides matching TRBD1. This CDR3 comprises 13 residues. Per the germline V gene, CDR1 is MNHEY and CDR2 is SMNVEV (reference sequence). Trimming cost V 10 bases and J 4 bases; bases outside gene matches: 8. The CDR3 loop reads CATRQGWTTEAFF. CDR3 bases: TGTGCCACTCGACAGGGGTGGACCACTGAAGCTTTCTTT.